In this sample, the clone carrying this T cell receptor beta chain turned up many times. Preparation of the TCRbeta library was carried out with unique molecular identifiers. TCRdb reanalysed the PCR reads using MiXCR and keeps one entry per CDR3 protein. The sample lists roughly 220,000 distinct CDR3 sequences, around 11% seen once, with over 2.5% in the top ten. This sample stems from a study of T-cell reconstitution after alpha-beta-depleted transplantation in children. The sequence came from a human donor who donated a stem cell graft to a child with acute lymphoblastic leukemia. The sample here was PBMCs from the stem cell graft donor, taken from the stem cell graft.

The DNA of the CDR3 is TGTGCCAGCAGTTTTTATGGGGGACAGTACAATCAGCCCCAGCATTTT. Its protein product is CASSFYGGQYNQPQHF. The rearrangement uses TRBV27 and TRBJ1-5; 7 nucleotides line up with TRBD1. The junction had 8 bases not matched to a gene; V was cut back by 3 bases and J by 3 bases. The CDR3 runs 16 residues. Per the germline V gene, CDR1 is MNHEY and CDR2 is SMNVEV (reference sequence).